Ten or more counts support the clone carrying this T cell receptor (beta chain). Its antigen is still unknown. Heparinised blood was drawn once per donor, averaging roughly 110 mL. This sample was included in a study of beta chain features in type 1 diabetes. Study findings and constraints: When VDJ junctions were examined, type 1 diabetes patients showed fewer insertions and more deletions.

The entirety of the isolated RNA underwent reverse transcription, so expressed TCRB transcripts were sequenced. The average output of naive, central memory and regulatory T cell samples was roughly 3.6 million reads. Only in-frame clones appear in the TCRdb table, and some are missing; sequencing was by immunoSEQ multiplex PCR. The sample holds 300,000 to 350,000 clones; around 8% are singletons and the top ten take under 0.5%. This CDR3 comprises 14 residues. CDR1 is MDHEN, CDR2 SYDVKM, per germline. Deletions cut 8 bases from V and 2 bases from J, with 13 bases between. The chain joins TRBV28 to TRBJ1-5; D may be TRBD1 (6 bases). The sequenced sample consisted of central memory CD4+ T cells from blood. This clonotype was sampled from a woman under 30 in good health. CDR3 in amino acids: CASSSTGRNQPQHF. The DNA of the CDR3 is TGTGCCAGCTCCTCCACAGGGCGCAATCAGCCCCAGCATTTT.